This T cell receptor (beta chain) was recovered during a study of low-dose radiotherapy and immunotherapy resistance in tumors. Study-level information: Patients took aspirin 300 mg by mouth once daily. This continued for four cycles, starting on cycle 1 day 1.

The CDR3 contains 11 residues. Trimming pared 4 bases from V and 7 bases from J, leaving 7 bases between. CDR1 and CDR2 from the germline V gene are LGHNT and FRNRAP. Primers targeting TRAV and TRBV primed first-strand cDNA, covering alpha and beta chains. The PCR that amplified TCRs ran for approximately 18 cycles, relying on a constant-region primer and a V-primer adapter. Each CDR3 protein gets one entry after TCRdb re-called the reads with MiXCR. The table includes under 70,000 distinct CDR3 sequences, 20% to 25% detected once. Noted time point: after trial treatment. The treatment denotes: LDRT plus nivolumab, ipilimumab, low-dose cyclophosphamide and aspirin (RACIN trial).

The source is a male donor with prostate cancer. Here the sequenced sample was PBMCs, taken after low-dose radiotherapy plus immunotherapy. This rearrangement joins TRBV12-5 to TRBJ1-2; the D is unclear. The CDR3 nucleotides read TGTGCTAGTGGTTCCCCTTCTGGCTACACCTTC. It translates to CASGSPSGYTF.